This T cell receptor beta chain is from a study of blood T cell repertoires in COVID-19. Overall study context: The samples span acute and convalescent COVID-19 from the United States, Italy and Spain.

Produced via immunoSEQ multiplex PCR; TCRdb's table is partial and in-frame only. The sample lists about 220,000 clones, roughly 88% occurring once. Study members were between 18 and 89 years old and lived in 25 or so US regions. Participants' reported clinical history set cohort assignment. The specimen was PBMCs or T cells enriched from blood (not recorded which). The TCR sequence derives from a woman aged 45 to 65 with acute COVID-19.

CDR3 amino acids: CASRTSGGYNEQFF. CDR3 DNA: TGTGCCAGCAGGACTAGCGGGGGTTACAATGAGCAGTTCTTC. The chain employs TRBV2 and TRBJ2-1; TRBD2 matches at 12 bases. Germline V gene data show CDR1 as SNHLY and CDR2 as FYNNEI. V was pared by 6 bases and J by 4 bases, with 1 base of the junction left unmatched. The length of the CDR3 is 14 residues.